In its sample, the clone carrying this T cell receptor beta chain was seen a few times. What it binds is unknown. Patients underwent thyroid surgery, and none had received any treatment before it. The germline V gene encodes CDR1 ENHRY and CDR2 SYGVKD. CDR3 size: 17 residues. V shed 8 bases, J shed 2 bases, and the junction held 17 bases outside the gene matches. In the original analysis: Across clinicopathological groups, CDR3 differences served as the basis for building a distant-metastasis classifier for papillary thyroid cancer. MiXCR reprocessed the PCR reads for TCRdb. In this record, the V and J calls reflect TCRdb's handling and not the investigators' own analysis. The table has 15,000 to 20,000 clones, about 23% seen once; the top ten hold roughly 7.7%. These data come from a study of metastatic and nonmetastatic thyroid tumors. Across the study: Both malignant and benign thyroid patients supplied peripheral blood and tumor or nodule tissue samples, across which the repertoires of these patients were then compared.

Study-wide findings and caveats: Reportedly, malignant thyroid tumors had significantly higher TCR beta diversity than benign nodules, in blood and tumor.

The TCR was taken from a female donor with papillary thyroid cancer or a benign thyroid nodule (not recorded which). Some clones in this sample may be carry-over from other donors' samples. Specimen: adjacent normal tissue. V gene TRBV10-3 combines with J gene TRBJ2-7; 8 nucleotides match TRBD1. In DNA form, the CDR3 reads TGTGCCATCGCTTCTTTCTTGACAGGGGATAGGGCCTACGAGCAGTACTTC. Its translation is CAIASFLTGDRAYEQYF.